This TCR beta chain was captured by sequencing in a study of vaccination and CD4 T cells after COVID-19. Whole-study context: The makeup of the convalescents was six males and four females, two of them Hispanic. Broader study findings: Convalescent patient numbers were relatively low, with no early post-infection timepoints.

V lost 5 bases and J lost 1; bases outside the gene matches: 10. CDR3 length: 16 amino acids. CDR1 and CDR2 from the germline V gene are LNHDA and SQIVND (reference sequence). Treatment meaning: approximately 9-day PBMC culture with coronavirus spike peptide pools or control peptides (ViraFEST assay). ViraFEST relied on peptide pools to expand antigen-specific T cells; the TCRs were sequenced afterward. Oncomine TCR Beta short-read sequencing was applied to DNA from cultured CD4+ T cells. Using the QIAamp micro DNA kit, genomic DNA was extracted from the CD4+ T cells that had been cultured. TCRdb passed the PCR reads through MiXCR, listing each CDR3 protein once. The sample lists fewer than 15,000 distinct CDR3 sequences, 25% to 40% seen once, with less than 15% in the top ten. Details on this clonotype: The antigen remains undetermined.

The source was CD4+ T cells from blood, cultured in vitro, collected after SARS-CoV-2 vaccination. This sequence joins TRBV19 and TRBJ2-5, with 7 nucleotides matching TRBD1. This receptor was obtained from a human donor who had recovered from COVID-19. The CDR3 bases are TGTGCCAGTAGTTCCCCCCTGGGACAGATCCAAGAGACCCAGTACTTC. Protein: CASSSPLGQIQETQYF. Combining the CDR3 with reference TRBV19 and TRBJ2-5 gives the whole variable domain DGGITQSPKYLFRKEGQNVTLSCEQNLNHDAMYWYRQDPGQGLRLIYYSQIVNDFQKGDIAEGYSVSREKKESFPLTVTSAQKNPTAFYLCASSSPLGQIQETQYFGPGTRLLVL.